This TCR beta chain emerged from a study of T cells in Graves' hyperthyroidism and ophthalmopathy. On this clonotype: Its antigen is not known. Possible read error: a much larger clone is one base away.

Germline CDR1 is SNHLY and CDR2 is FYNNEI. The trim removed 9 bases at V and 7 bases at J, leaving 8 bases unmatched. This CDR3 region has 13 residues. Amplification of TCR beta CDR3 regions used RNA as the template. Using the HTBI primer set, a first-round RT-PCR was run on the TCR CDR3. TCRdb called the multiplex PCR reads again in MiXCR, with one record for every CDR3 protein. The profile shows around 350,000 distinct CDR3 sequences, approximately 19% of them singletons. Points from the study as a whole: In simple terms, a model built on 13 V-J features told ophthalmopathy apart from stable hyperthyroidism.

The receptor was isolated from a woman between 18 and 29 years old with Graves' hyperthyroidism. The chain links TRBV2 to TRBJ1-5; 8 positions agree with TRBD1. The sample was blood. In nucleotides, the CDR3 is TGTGCCAGTAATACCGACAGGGGACAGCCCCAGCATTTT. Amino acids: CASNTDRGQPQHF. The full variable domain, completed using reference TRBV2 and TRBJ1-5, is EPEVTQTPSHQVTQMGQEVILRCVPISNHLYFYWYRQILGQKVEFLVSFYNNEISEKSEIFDDQFSVERPDGSNFTLKIRSTKLEDSAMYFCASNTDRGQPQHFGDGTRLSIL.